The 2 T cell receptor beta chains below all came from one sample that was sequenced in a study of T cells after yellow fever vaccination (dated by TCRdb to the late 2010s). The treatment or condition label here, explained by the study, means: live attenuated yellow fever vaccine strain. Library prep was done by 5' RACE. Sequencing was carried out with an Illumina NovaSeq 6000. Starting from the raw public reads, TCRdb applied fastp trimming at Q25, assembled clones with MiXCR and retained in-frame beta chains. One record per CDR3 amino acid sequence lists the most common genes and DNA. In this sample the table shows around 310,000 distinct CDR3 sequences, around 4.1% of which occur a single time. In total, the top ten clones hold approximately 24% of the sample. The sample here was PBMCs, taken 5 days after the yellow fever booster vaccination. The receptors originated from a man younger than 30 who received the YFV17D yellow fever vaccine.

In its sample, this clonotype was seen a few times. The chain is built from TRBV7-2 and TRBJ1-2, with D hard to call. V gave up 5 bases and J gave up 6 bases, with 10 bases separating them. The CDR3 consists of 12 residues. Germline loops: CDR1 SGHTA, CDR2 FQGNSA. CDR3 nucleotide sequence: TGTGCCAGCAGCCCACCCGTTGATGGCTACACCTTC. Amino acids: CASSPPVDGYTF.

The rearrangement uses TRBV24-1 and TRBJ2-5, with D unclear. CDR3 length equals 13 residues. The ends were cut back, 3 bases at V and 2 bases at J, with 6 bases in the middle. Germline assignment: CDR1 KGHDR and CDR2 SFDVKD. CDR3 residues: CATSDGWQETQYF. The CDR3 region has the DNA TGTGCCACCAGTGATGGATGGCAAGAGACCCAGTACTTC.